The entry below describes one TCR beta chain. There are 15 residues in the CDR3. Trimming at V came to 4 bases and at J to 4 bases, leaving 7 bases not matched to a gene. CDR1 and CDR2 (germline): SGHRS, YFSETQ. Sample-barcoded 5' priming and a J-beta primer mix drove a second PCR of 7 to 11 cycles. TCRdb re-derived calls from the 5' RACE reads in MiXCR, one entry per CDR3 protein. The sample holds hundreds of thousands of distinct CDR3 sequences; about 30% are singletons and the top ten take 15% to 19%. This sample was taken from a study of blood T cells in healthy people across ages. The gene calls are TRBV5-1 and TRBJ1-2, with TRBD1 matching 10 bases. This sequence originates from a woman aged 80 or older in good health. The sample consisted of blood. This chain's CDR3 is CASSPSGTGAYGYTF. The DNA of the CDR3 is TGCGCCAGCAGCCCCTCCGGGACAGGGGCCTATGGCTACACCTTC.